This TCR beta chain appears in the sequencing data of a study of shared clonotypes between healthy human individuals. On the study more broadly: Three plates each covered CD4 naive and memory; CD8 naive two, CD8 memory one.

Overall study results and limits: The authors expected sequencing depth to affect clonotype sharing among donors.

As to this clone: Antigen: not known.

The V gene lost 2 bases and the J gene lost 4 bases, with 17 bases spanning the gap. In germline, CDR1 is MNHNS, CDR2 SASEGT. The CDR3 contains 16 residues. The table came from immunoSEQ multiplex PCR; TCRdb's copy has only in-frame clones and leaves some out. Of millions of clones in the sample, over 85% are singletons; the top ten hold 0.1% to 0.15%. Donors were healthy HIV-negative adults without recent acute infections or vaccinations. The receptor comes from a man aged 18 to 29 in good health. Input material: naive CD4+ T cells sorted from blood. Specified subset: CD45RA+ positively selected. The genes are TRBV6-1 and TRBJ1-2, with no clear D. The CDR3 loop reads CASSERPPGNSYGYTF. CDR3 nucleotides: TGTGCCAGCAGTGAACGCCCCCCGGGGAACAGCTATGGCTACACCTTC.